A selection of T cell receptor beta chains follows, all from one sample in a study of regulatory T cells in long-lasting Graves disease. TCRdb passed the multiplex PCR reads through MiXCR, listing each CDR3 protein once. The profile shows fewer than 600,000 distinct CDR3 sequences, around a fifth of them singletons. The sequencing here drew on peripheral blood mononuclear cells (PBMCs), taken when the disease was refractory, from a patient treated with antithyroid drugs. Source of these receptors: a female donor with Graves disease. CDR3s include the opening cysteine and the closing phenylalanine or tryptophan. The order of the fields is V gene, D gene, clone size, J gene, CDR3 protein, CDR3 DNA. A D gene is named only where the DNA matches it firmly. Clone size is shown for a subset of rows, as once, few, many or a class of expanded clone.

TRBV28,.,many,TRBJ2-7,CASSFFGAEQYF,TGTGCCAGCAGTTTTTTCGGGGCCGAGCAGTACTTC
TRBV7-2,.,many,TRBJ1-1,CASSLGTNTEAFF,TGTGCCAGCAGCCTGGGCACGAACACTGAAGCTTTCTTT
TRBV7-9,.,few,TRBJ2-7,CASSLWDLPYEQYF,TGTGCCAGCAGCTTATGGGACCTTCCATACGAGCAGTACTTC
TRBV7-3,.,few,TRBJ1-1,CASSISRDGNTEAFF,TGTGCCAGCAGCATAAGCCGGGACGGGAACACTGAAGCTTTCTTT
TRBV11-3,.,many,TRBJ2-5,CASSQRTPAAGETQYF,TGTGCCAGCAGCCAAAGGACCCCCGCCGCTGGGGAGACCCAGTACTTC
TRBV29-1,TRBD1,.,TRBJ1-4,CSVQTGSGEKLFF,TGCAGCGTGCAGACAGGGTCGGGTGAAAAACTGTTTTTT
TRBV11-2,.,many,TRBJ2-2,CASSLPRAQIRTGELFF,TGTGCCAGCAGCTTACCCCGGGCCCAAATACGGACCGGGGAGCTGTTTTTT
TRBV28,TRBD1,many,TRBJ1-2,CASSLGTGEGYGYTF,TGTGCCAGCAGTCTAGGGACAGGCGAAGGGTATGGCTACACCTTC
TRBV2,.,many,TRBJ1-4,CASARGALEEKLFF,TGTGCCAGCGCAAGGGGGGCCTTGGAGGAAAAACTGTTTTTT
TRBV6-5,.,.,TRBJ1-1,CASSLMGTGGTEAFF,TGTGCCAGCAGTTTGATGGGGACTGGGGGCACTGAAGCTTTCTTT
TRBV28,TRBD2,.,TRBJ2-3,CASSLFTGGSDTQYF,TGTGCCAGCAGTTTATTCACGGGAGGTTCAGATACGCAGTATTTT
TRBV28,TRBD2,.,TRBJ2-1,CASSSNKRERGDNEQFF,TGTGCCAGCAGTTCAAACAAGCGGGAGAGGGGTGACAATGAGCAGTTCTTC
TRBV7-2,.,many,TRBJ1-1,CASSQSGAPEAFF,TGTGCCAGCAGCCAGTCAGGGGCCCCTGAAGCTTTCTTT
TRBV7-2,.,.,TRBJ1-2,CASSLSAGPYGYTF,TGTGCCAGCAGCTTAAGCGCCGGCCCCTATGGCTACACCTTC
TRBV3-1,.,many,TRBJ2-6,CASRSEGEANVLTF,TGTGCCAGCAGATCAGAGGGGGAGGCCAACGTCCTGACTTTC
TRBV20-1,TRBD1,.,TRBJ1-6,CSARGQANSPLHF,TGCAGTGCTAGGGGACAGGCAAATTCACCCCTCCACTTT
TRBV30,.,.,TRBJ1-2,CAWSVRGFHF,TGTGCCTGGAGTGTACGGGGATTTCACTTC
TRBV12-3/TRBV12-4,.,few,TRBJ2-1,CASRDDKNEQFF,TGTGCCAGCAGAGACGACAAAAATGAGCAGTTCTTC
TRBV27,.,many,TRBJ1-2,CASSSLREGFGYTF,TGTGCCAGCAGCTCACTCAGAGAGGGGTTTGGCTACACCTTC
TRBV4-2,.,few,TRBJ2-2,CASSQTIRGTGELFF,TGTGCCAGCAGCCAAACCATCAGGGGCACCGGGGAGCTGTTTTTT
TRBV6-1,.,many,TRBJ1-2,CASRSDGLYGYTF,TGTGCCAGCAGGTCGGACGGGCTCTATGGCTACACCTTC
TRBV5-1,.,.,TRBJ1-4,CASSLVPRDDEKLFF,TGCGCCAGCAGCTTGGTGCCTAGGGATGATGAAAAACTGTTTTTT
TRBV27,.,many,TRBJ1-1,CASSWQGGVTEAFF,TGTGCCAGCAGTTGGCAGGGTGGGGTCACTGAAGCTTTCTTT
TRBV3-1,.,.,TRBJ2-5,CASSRQTGSWLETQYF,TGTGCCAGCAGCCGACAAACAGGGAGTTGGTTAGAGACCCAGTACTTC
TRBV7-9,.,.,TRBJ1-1,CASSPLRGEAFF,TGTGCCAGCAGCCCCTTAAGAGGGGAAGCTTTCTTT
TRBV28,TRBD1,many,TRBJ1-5,CASSTYTGGRQPQHF,TGTGCCAGCAGCACTTATACAGGGGGCCGTCAGCCCCAGCATTTT
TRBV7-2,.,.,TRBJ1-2,CASSLVGGGRVYGYTF,TGTGCCAGCAGCTTAGTTGGCGGGGGCCGCGTCTATGGCTACACCTTC
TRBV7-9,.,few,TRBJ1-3,CASSSTRQALTFSGNTIYF,TGTGCCAGCAGCTCCACCCGACAGGCCCTCACGTTCTCTGGAAACACCATATATTTT
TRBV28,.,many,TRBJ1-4,CASSTLGELFF,TGTGCCAGCAGTACACTTGGGGAACTGTTTTTT
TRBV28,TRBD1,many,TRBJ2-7,CASSDRETEQYF,TGTGCCAGCAGTGACAGGGAAACTGAGCAGTACTTC
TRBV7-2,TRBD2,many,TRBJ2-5,CASSHFPTSGETETQYF,TGTGCCAGCAGCCATTTCCCGACTAGCGGGGAGACAGAGACCCAGTACTTC
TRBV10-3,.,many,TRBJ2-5,CAISESLQDGETQYF,TGTGCCATCAGTGAGTCGTTACAGGACGGGGAGACCCAGTACTTC
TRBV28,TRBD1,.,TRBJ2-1,CASSRDSSYEQFF,TGTGCCAGCAGTCGGGACAGCTCCTACGAGCAGTTCTTC
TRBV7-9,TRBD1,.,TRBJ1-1,CASRIIDRGTEAFF,TGTGCCAGCAGAATCATCGACAGGGGAACTGAAGCTTTCTTT
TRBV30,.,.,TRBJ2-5,CAWSVPEQETQYF,TGTGCCTGGAGTGTACCCGAGCAAGAGACCCAGTACTTC
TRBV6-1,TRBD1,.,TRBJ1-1,CASEHPGQRTEAFF,TGTGCCAGCGAACATCCGGGACAGAGAACTGAAGCTTTCTTT
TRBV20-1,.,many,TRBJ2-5,CSASGLAVLRYGETQYF,TGCAGTGCTAGCGGCCTAGCCGTCTTGCGGTATGGAGAGACCCAGTACTTC
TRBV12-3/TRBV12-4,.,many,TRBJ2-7,CASRKYGARYEQYF,TGTGCCAGCAGGAAGTATGGGGCACGATACGAGCAGTACTTC
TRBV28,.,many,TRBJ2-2,CASSPGQGITGELFF,TGTGCCAGCAGCCCGGGACAAGGGATAACCGGGGAGCTGTTTTTT
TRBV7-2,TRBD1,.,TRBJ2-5,CASGTGTGSQEAQYF,TGTGCCAGCGGGACTGGGACAGGAAGTCAAGAGGCCCAGTACTTC
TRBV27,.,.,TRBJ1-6,CASSFSGSSYNSPLHF,TGTGCCAGCAGTTTCAGTGGGAGCTCCTATAATTCACCCCTCCACTTT
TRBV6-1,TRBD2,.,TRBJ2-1,CASRTSGGYNEQFF,TGTGCCAGCAGAACCAGCGGGGGATACAATGAGCAGTTCTTC
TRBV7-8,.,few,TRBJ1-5,CASSLGWKVDNQPQHF,TGTGCCAGCAGCTTAGGTTGGAAGGTGGATAATCAGCCCCAGCATTTT
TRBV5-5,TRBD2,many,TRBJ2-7,CASSFDALAGLEQYF,TGTGCCAGCAGCTTTGATGCCCTAGCGGGGCTCGAGCAGTACTTC
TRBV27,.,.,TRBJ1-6,CASTSLTLSSYNSPLHF,TGTGCCAGCACTTCTCTGACGTTGAGCTCCTATAATTCACCCCTCCACTTT
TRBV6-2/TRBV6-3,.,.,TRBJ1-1,CASSFRPRGGTEAFF,TGTGCCAGCAGTTTCCGACCCAGGGGCGGCACTGAAGCTTTCTTT
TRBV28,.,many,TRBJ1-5,CASSPGRQPNSNQPQHF,TGTGCCAGCAGTCCCGGACGACAGCCGAATAGCAATCAGCCCCAGCATTTT
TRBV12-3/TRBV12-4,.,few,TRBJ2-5,CASSFRPGAAETQYF,TGTGCCAGCAGTTTTCGACCAGGGGCTGCAGAGACCCAGTACTTC
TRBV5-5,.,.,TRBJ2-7,CASSLGRLSSYEQYF,TGTGCCAGCAGCTTGGGCAGGTTAAGCTCCTACGAGCAGTACTTC
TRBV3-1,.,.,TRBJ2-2,CASSQHAGSNTGELFF,TGTGCCAGCAGCCAACACGCGGGTTCGAACACCGGGGAGCTGTTTTTT
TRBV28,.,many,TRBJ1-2,CASFNIGYTF,TGTGCCAGCTTTAATATAGGCTACACCTTC
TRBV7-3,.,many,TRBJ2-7,CASSLGPGAYEQYF,TGTGCCAGCAGCTTAGGGCCAGGGGCCTACGAGCAGTACTTC
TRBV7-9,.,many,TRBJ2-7,CASSYDTGSYEQYF,TGTGCCAGCAGCTACGACACCGGCTCCTACGAGCAGTACTTC
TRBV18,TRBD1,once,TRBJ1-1,CASSPLIYRGSTEAFF,TGTGCCAGCTCACCATTAATATACAGGGGTAGTACTGAAGCTTTCTTT
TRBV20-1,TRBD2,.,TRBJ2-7,CSARGLGLAGGPGDEQYF,TGCAGTGCTAGAGGTTTGGGACTAGCGGGAGGGCCGGGCGACGAGCAGTACTTC
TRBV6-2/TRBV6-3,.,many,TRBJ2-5,CASSYSTPGVSGTQYF,TGTGCCAGCAGTTACTCGACCCCGGGTGTTTCTGGGACCCAGTACTTC
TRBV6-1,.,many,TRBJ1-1,CASSDSSNTEAFF,TGTGCCAGCAGTGATTCGTCGAACACTGAAGCTTTCTTT
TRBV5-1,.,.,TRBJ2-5,CASSLNSKGETQYF,TGCGCCAGCAGCTTGAACAGTAAGGGAGAGACCCAGTACTTC
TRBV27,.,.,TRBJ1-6,CASTRVMVGSPLHF,TGTGCCAGCACCCGGGTAATGGTAGGGTCACCCCTCCACTTT